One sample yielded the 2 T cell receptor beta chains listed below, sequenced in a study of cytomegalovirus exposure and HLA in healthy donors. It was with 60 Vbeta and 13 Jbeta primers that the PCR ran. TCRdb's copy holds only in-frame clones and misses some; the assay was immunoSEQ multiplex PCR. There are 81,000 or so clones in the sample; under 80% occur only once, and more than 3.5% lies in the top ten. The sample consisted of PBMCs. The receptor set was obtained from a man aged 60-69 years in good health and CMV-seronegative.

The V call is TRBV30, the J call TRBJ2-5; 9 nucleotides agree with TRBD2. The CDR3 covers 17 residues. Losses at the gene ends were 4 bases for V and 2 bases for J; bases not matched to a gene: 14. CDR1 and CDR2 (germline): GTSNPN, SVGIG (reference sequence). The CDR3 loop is CAWNRLWASGEQETQYF. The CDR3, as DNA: TGTGCCTGGAACCGATTGTGGGCTAGCGGGGAACAAGAGACCCAGTACTTC.

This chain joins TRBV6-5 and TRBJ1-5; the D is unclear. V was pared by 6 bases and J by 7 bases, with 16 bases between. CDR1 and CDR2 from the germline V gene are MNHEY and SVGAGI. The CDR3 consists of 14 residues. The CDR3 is CASRPGGSRQPQHF. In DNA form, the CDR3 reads TGTGCCAGCAGACCGGGTGGCAGTAGGCAGCCCCAGCATTTT.